This is a list of T cell receptor beta chains from one sample in a study of T-cell memory formation after mild COVID-19. MiXCR was run by TCRdb on the 5' RACE reads, yielding one entry per CDR3 protein. The data show around 450,000 distinct CDR3 sequences, roughly a quarter seen once. The specimen was PBMCs or a T cell subset sorted from them (not recorded which). These receptors originate from an adult woman who had mild COVID-19 (a few samples of this study predate the infection). Cell type and time point are not known. Each CDR3 is given with its conserved first and last residue. D genes are given only for firm matches. Not all rows give a size; the values are once, few, many and, for expanded clones, a class.

v_gene: TRBV12-1; len: 16; j_gene: TRBJ1-1; d_gene: .; abundance: once; CDR3nt: TGTGCCAGCAGCCCCGGACAGACCGACATGAACACTGAAGCTTTCTTT; CDR3aa: CASSPGQTDMNTEAFF
v_gene: TRBV19; len: 15; j_gene: TRBJ2-7; d_gene: .; abundance: .; CDR3nt: TGTGCCAGTAGTACACGGGACGGCGGCCACCACGAGCAGTACTTC; CDR3aa: CASSTRDGGHHEQYF
v_gene: TRBV19; len: 14; j_gene: TRBJ2-5; d_gene: TRBD2; abundance: .; CDR3nt: TGTGCCAGTAGTATAGCTAGCGGGAGGGAGACCCAGTACTTC; CDR3aa: CASSIASGRETQYF
v_gene: TRBV5-1; len: 16; j_gene: TRBJ2-3; d_gene: TRBD2; abundance: few; CDR3nt: TGCGCCAGCAGCTTGGCCGGGGGGGCAACCACAGATACGCAGTATTTT; CDR3aa: CASSLAGGATTDTQYF
v_gene: TRBV7-9; len: 17; j_gene: TRBJ2-7; d_gene: TRBD2; abundance: .; CDR3nt: TGTGCCAGCAGCCCCCGGGGGGGCGGGAGGGCCCTCTACGAGCAGTACTTC; CDR3aa: CASSPRGGGRALYEQYF
v_gene: TRBV24-1; len: 14; j_gene: TRBJ1-1; d_gene: TRBD1; abundance: few; CDR3nt: TGTGCCACCAGTGATTCCACGGACAGGTTTGAAGCTTTCTTT; CDR3aa: CATSDSTDRFEAFF
v_gene: TRBV2; len: 12; j_gene: TRBJ2-7; d_gene: TRBD2; abundance: .; CDR3nt: TGTGCCAGCTGGGGAGGGGCCTACGAGCAGTACTTC; CDR3aa: CASWGGAYEQYF
v_gene: TRBV20-1; len: 16; j_gene: TRBJ2-7; d_gene: TRBD1; abundance: .; CDR3nt: TGCAGTGCTAGAGAGCCGCCGGGACAGGGGGCGTACGAGCAGTACTTC; CDR3aa: CSAREPPGQGAYEQYF
v_gene: TRBV24-1; len: 15; j_gene: TRBJ2-5; d_gene: .; abundance: .; CDR3nt: TGTGCCACCAGTGCCTTGACAGAATGGGAGGAGACCCAGTACTTC; CDR3aa: CATSALTEWEETQYF
v_gene: TRBV20-1; len: 14; j_gene: TRBJ2-1; d_gene: TRBD2; abundance: few; CDR3nt: TGCAGTGCTCTTAGCGGGAGGTTGGGAAATGAGCAGTTCTTC; CDR3aa: CSALSGRLGNEQFF
v_gene: TRBV5-1; len: 15; j_gene: TRBJ2-3; d_gene: .; abundance: .; CDR3nt: TGCGCCAGCAGCTTGCGACAGCTCTGGACAGATACGCAGTATTTT; CDR3aa: CASSLRQLWTDTQYF
v_gene: TRBV29-1; len: 13; j_gene: TRBJ2-7; d_gene: TRBD1; abundance: few; CDR3nt: TGCAGCACTGGGACAGGGGCCTCGACGAAGCAGTACTTC; CDR3aa: CSTGTGASTKQYF
v_gene: TRBV5-1; len: 14; j_gene: TRBJ2-5; d_gene: TRBD2; abundance: few; CDR3nt: TGCGCCAGCAGCTTCAGCGGGGGGACAGAGACCCAGTACTTC; CDR3aa: CASSFSGGTETQYF
v_gene: TRBV3-1; len: 17; j_gene: TRBJ2-5; d_gene: .; abundance: .; CDR3nt: TGTGCCAGCAGCCAAGATCCCCCCAACCGGGACGGGGAGACCCAGTACTTC; CDR3aa: CASSQDPPNRDGETQYF
v_gene: TRBV5-8; len: 15; j_gene: TRBJ2-5; d_gene: TRBD1; abundance: .; CDR3nt: TGTGCCAGCAGCCACCGGACAGGGGGGGTGGAGACCCAGTACTTC; CDR3aa: CASSHRTGGVETQYF
v_gene: TRBV10-3; len: 12; j_gene: TRBJ2-7; d_gene: .; abundance: .; CDR3nt: TGTGCCATCAGTGAAGGGTCCTACGAGCAGTACTTC; CDR3aa: CAISEGSYEQYF
v_gene: TRBV5-1; len: 13; j_gene: TRBJ1-5; d_gene: .; abundance: .; CDR3nt: TGCGCCAGCAGCTTACTTCCGGGACAGCCCCAGCATTTT; CDR3aa: CASSLLPGQPQHF
v_gene: TRBV27; len: 14; j_gene: TRBJ1-1; d_gene: .; abundance: few; CDR3nt: TGTGCCAGCGTCGACAAGGGACTCAACACTGAAGCTTTCTTT; CDR3aa: CASVDKGLNTEAFF
v_gene: TRBV7-9; len: 15; j_gene: TRBJ2-3; d_gene: .; abundance: few; CDR3nt: TGTGCCAGCACCGAAGGGGGGAGCTGGGCAGATACGCAGTATTTT; CDR3aa: CASTEGGSWADTQYF
v_gene: TRBV11-2; len: 13; j_gene: TRBJ2-5; d_gene: .; abundance: .; CDR3nt: TGTGCCAGCAGCTTAGAAAACTGGGAGACCCAGTACTTC; CDR3aa: CASSLENWETQYF
v_gene: TRBV7-6; len: 15; j_gene: TRBJ1-5; d_gene: .; abundance: .; CDR3nt: TGTGCCAGCAGCTTAGGGCAGGGAGGGGGTCAGCCCCAGCATTTT; CDR3aa: CASSLGQGGGQPQHF
v_gene: TRBV10-3; len: 14; j_gene: TRBJ2-7; d_gene: .; abundance: .; CDR3nt: TGTGCCATCAATCCACGGGGGACAGTGGACGAGCAGTACTTC; CDR3aa: CAINPRGTVDEQYF
v_gene: TRBV6-2/TRBV6-3; len: 14; j_gene: TRBJ2-2; d_gene: TRBD2; abundance: .; CDR3nt: TGTGCCAGCAAGGCGGGAGGGCCCACCGGGGAGCTGTTTTTT; CDR3aa: CASKAGGPTGELFF
v_gene: TRBV20-1; len: 12; j_gene: TRBJ2-7; d_gene: TRBD1; abundance: few; CDR3nt: TGCAGTGCTAACCCAGGGGGCGCAGAGCAGTACTTC; CDR3aa: CSANPGGAEQYF
v_gene: TRBV30; len: 15; j_gene: TRBJ2-3; d_gene: .; abundance: .; CDR3nt: TGTGCCTGGAGTGTACTAGGCATTGGCACAGATACGCAGTATTTT; CDR3aa: CAWSVLGIGTDTQYF
v_gene: TRBV2; len: 16; j_gene: TRBJ2-3; d_gene: TRBD2; abundance: many; CDR3nt: TGTGCCAGCAGTGAATCTACTAGCGGGGGGGCAGATACGCAGTATTTT; CDR3aa: CASSESTSGGADTQYF
v_gene: TRBV7-9; len: 19; j_gene: TRBJ1-2; d_gene: TRBD1; abundance: few; CDR3nt: TGTGCCAGCAGCTTAGGCTCCGTCGGTGCAGGGGGCGAGGACTATGGCTACACCTTC; CDR3aa: CASSLGSVGAGGEDYGYTF
v_gene: TRBV20-1; len: 14; j_gene: TRBJ2-1; d_gene: .; abundance: few; CDR3nt: TGCAGTGCTAGGGCCGGGAGCTCCTACAATGAGCAGTTCTTC; CDR3aa: CSARAGSSYNEQFF
v_gene: TRBV6-1; len: 15; j_gene: TRBJ2-7; d_gene: .; abundance: many; CDR3nt: TGTGCCAGCAGTGAGCCAACAGGGATCGACTACGAGCAGTACTTC; CDR3aa: CASSEPTGIDYEQYF
v_gene: TRBV2; len: 14; j_gene: TRBJ1-6; d_gene: .; abundance: few; CDR3nt: TGTGCCAGCAGCGGGGACTTTTATAATTCACCCCTCCACTTT; CDR3aa: CASSGDFYNSPLHF
v_gene: TRBV6-5; len: 18; j_gene: TRBJ2-3; d_gene: .; abundance: .; CDR3nt: TGTGCCAGCAGTTACCAACGTTTAGAGCGGCAAAGCACAGATACGCAGTATTTT; CDR3aa: CASSYQRLERQSTDTQYF
v_gene: TRBV6-5; len: 11; j_gene: TRBJ1-1; d_gene: .; abundance: few; CDR3nt: TGTGCCAGCAGGCAGGCCTCTGAAGCTTTCTTT; CDR3aa: CASRQASEAFF
v_gene: TRBV6-6; len: 17; j_gene: TRBJ2-2; d_gene: .; abundance: .; CDR3nt: TGTGCCAGCAGTTACCCCTCGACAGGGACTTACACCGGGGAGCTGTTTTTT; CDR3aa: CASSYPSTGTYTGELFF
v_gene: TRBV20-1; len: 16; j_gene: TRBJ2-5; d_gene: TRBD2; abundance: few; CDR3nt: TGCAGTGCCCCACCTTCGCGGGAGGGCCCCCAAGAGACCCAGTACTTC; CDR3aa: CSAPPSREGPQETQYF
v_gene: TRBV4-1; len: 14; j_gene: TRBJ1-2; d_gene: .; abundance: .; CDR3nt: TGCGCCAGCAGCCAAGGCCTACAGGGATCTGGCTACACCTTC; CDR3aa: CASSQGLQGSGYTF
v_gene: TRBV7-8; len: 13; j_gene: TRBJ1-2; d_gene: .; abundance: .; CDR3nt: TGTGCCAGCAGCAAGGGGGGGGCAGTCGGCTACACCTTC; CDR3aa: CASSKGGAVGYTF
v_gene: TRBV7-3; len: 14; j_gene: TRBJ1-2; d_gene: .; abundance: few; CDR3nt: TGTGCCAGCAGCTTTGCAGGGAATGGTTATGGCTACACCTTC; CDR3aa: CASSFAGNGYGYTF
v_gene: TRBV10-3; len: 12; j_gene: TRBJ1-1; d_gene: .; abundance: few; CDR3nt: TGTGCCATTAGAGAAGGGCCCACTGAAGCTTTCTTT; CDR3aa: CAIREGPTEAFF
v_gene: TRBV4-3; len: 16; j_gene: TRBJ1-3; d_gene: .; abundance: .; CDR3nt: TGCGCCAGCAGCCAAGATAGGGGGAACTCTGGAAACACCATATATTTT; CDR3aa: CASSQDRGNSGNTIYF
v_gene: TRBV6-2/TRBV6-3; len: 14; j_gene: TRBJ1-1; d_gene: .; abundance: few; CDR3nt: TGTGCCAGCAGAACCGGACGGGTAGGGACTGAAGCTTTCTTT; CDR3aa: CASRTGRVGTEAFF
v_gene: TRBV24-1; len: 14; j_gene: TRBJ2-5; d_gene: .; abundance: few; CDR3nt: TGTGCCACCAGTGGTGTCGCAGAGTGGGAGACCCAGTACTTC; CDR3aa: CATSGVAEWETQYF
v_gene: TRBV9; len: 16; j_gene: TRBJ2-3; d_gene: .; abundance: .; CDR3nt: TGTGCCAGCAGCGTTGCGGGGAAACGGAGCACAGATACGCAGTATTTT; CDR3aa: CASSVAGKRSTDTQYF
v_gene: TRBV14; len: 17; j_gene: TRBJ1-5; d_gene: TRBD1; abundance: .; CDR3nt: TGTGCCAGCAGCCAGGAAACCGGGACAGCGAGCAATCAGCCCCAGCATTTT; CDR3aa: CASSQETGTASNQPQHF
v_gene: TRBV11-3; len: 15; j_gene: TRBJ1-4; d_gene: .; abundance: few; CDR3nt: TGTGCCAGCAGCTTAGGGGACACAGGGAATGAAAAACTGTTTTTT; CDR3aa: CASSLGDTGNEKLFF
v_gene: TRBV6-5; len: 11; j_gene: TRBJ2-7; d_gene: .; abundance: .; CDR3nt: TGTGCCAGCAGTTGGAACGGCGAGCAGTACTTC; CDR3aa: CASSWNGEQYF
v_gene: TRBV7-2; len: 13; j_gene: TRBJ2-7; d_gene: TRBD2; abundance: few; CDR3nt: TGTGCCAGCAGCTCGGTACTAGCGACCGAGCAGTACTTC; CDR3aa: CASSSVLATEQYF
v_gene: TRBV20-1; len: 17; j_gene: TRBJ1-4; d_gene: .; abundance: .; CDR3nt: TGCAGTGCCCAGACCCCAGGGTTTGGTGCAACTAATGAAAAACTGTTTTTT; CDR3aa: CSAQTPGFGATNEKLFF
v_gene: TRBV5-5; len: 17; j_gene: TRBJ1-1; d_gene: .; abundance: .; CDR3nt: TGTGCCAGCAGCCTGAACTTAAAATTGAGTTTAGACACTGAAGCTTTCTTT; CDR3aa: CASSLNLKLSLDTEAFF